The clone carrying this T cell receptor (beta chain) was detected a few times. Trimming removed 8 bases from V and 6 bases from J; junction bases left unmatched: 9. The CDR3 is 14 residues long. This record comes from a study of human T cells and chemical hapten exposure. MiXCR, applied by TCRdb to the RACE reads, yields one record per CDR3 protein. The table shows about 360,000 distinct CDR3 sequences, with roughly 5% occurring only once. The time point denotes: patch test 1, 2 weeks after DPC sensitization. Regarding treatment: therapeutic diphenylcyclopropenone sensitization with weekly scalp DPC. The clonotype originates from a woman aged 50 to 60 with alopecia areata. Some clones in this sample may be carry-over from other donors' samples. Sequenced here: whole blood, sampled in connection with sensitization to the hapten diphenylcyclopropenone (DPC). V gene TRBV12-3 or TRBV12-4 combines with J gene TRBJ2-1; 8 positions match TRBD2. CDR3 bases: TGTGCCAGCGGGATTAGCGGGATCCCCAATGAGCAGTTCTTC. Its protein is CASGISGIPNEQFF.